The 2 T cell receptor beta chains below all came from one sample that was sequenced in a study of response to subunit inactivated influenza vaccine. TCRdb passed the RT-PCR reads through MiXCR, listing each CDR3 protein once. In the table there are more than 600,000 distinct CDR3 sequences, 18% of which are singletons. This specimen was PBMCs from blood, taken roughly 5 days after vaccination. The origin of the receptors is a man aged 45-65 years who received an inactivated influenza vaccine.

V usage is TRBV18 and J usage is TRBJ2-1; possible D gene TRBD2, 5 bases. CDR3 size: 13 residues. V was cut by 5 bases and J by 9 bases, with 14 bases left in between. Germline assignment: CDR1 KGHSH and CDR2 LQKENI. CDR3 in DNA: TGTGCCAGCTCAGAGGACTTTCCCCCTGAGCAGTTCTTC. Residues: CASSEDFPPEQFF. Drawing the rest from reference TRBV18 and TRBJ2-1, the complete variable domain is NAGVMQNPRHLVRRRGQEARLRCSPMKGHSHVYWYRQLPEEGLKFMVYLQKENIIDESGMPKERFSAEFPKEGPSILRIQQVVRGDSAAYFCASSEDFPPEQFFGPGTRLTVL.

The CDR3 reads CASSISRGYYEQYF. The DNA of the CDR3 is TGTGCCAGTAGTATAAGTAGGGGATACTACGAGCAGTACTTC. V usage is TRBV19 and J usage is TRBJ2-7; D may be TRBD1 (5 bases). The V gene lost 2 bases and the J gene lost 3 bases, with 11 bases spanning the gap. The CDR3 spans 14 residues. Germline V gene lookup returns CDR1 LNHDA and CDR2 SQIVND (reference sequence).